This TCR beta chain originates from a study of PD-1 blockade in classical Hodgkin lymphoma. The study's findings and limits: Before treatment, complete responders showed about the same diversity as newly diagnosed patients. The repertoire differences lack a defined cause, possibly disease activity or prior therapy. Excluded were patients who started nivolumab under 1 year after ASCT, a group that had lower diversity. CD4+ TCR diversity, unlike CD8+, climbed significantly by C4D1.

Brentuximab vedotin exposure varied, and every patient relapsed after autologous stem cell transplantation. Concerning this clone itself: Its antigen remains unidentified.

The CDR3 consists of 13 residues. Germline V gene lookup returns CDR1 MNHEY and CDR2 SVGAGI. Repertoires were generated with immunoSEQ multiplex PCR, while TCRdb's copy carries only in-frame clones and drops some. This sample has approximately 60,000 clones, with around 88% found just once. The sequencing used peripheral blood mononuclear cells (PBMCs), collected at baseline. The chain employs TRBV6-5 and TRBJ2-5; TRBD2 aligns across 7 bases. Matching the DNA end better, TRBJ2-7 makes the J call doubtful. This clonotype was sampled from a human donor with classical Hodgkin lymphoma. The CDR3 spells CASSEGRVDEQYF. As DNA, the CDR3 is TGTGCCAGCAGTGAAGGGAGGGTTGACGAGCAGTACTTC.